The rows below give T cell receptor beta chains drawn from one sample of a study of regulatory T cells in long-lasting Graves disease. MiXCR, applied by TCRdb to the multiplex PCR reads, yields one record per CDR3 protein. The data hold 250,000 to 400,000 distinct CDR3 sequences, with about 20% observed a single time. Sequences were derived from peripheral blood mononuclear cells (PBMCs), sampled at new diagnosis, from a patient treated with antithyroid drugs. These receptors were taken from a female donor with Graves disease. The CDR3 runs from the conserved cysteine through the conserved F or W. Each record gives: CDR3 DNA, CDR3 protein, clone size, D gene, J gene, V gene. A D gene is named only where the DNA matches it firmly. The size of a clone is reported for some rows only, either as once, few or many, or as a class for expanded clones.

DNA: TGTGCCAGCAGCGGCCGGGCCATCTACACTGAGCAGTTCTTC; CDR3: CASSGRAIYTEQFF; size: .; D: .; J: TRBJ2-1; V: TRBV3-1
DNA: TGCAGCGCACGATCAGGGGAGAGGGAGCTGTTTTTT; CDR3: CSARSGERELFF; size: many; D: .; J: TRBJ2-2; V: TRBV29-1
DNA: TGTGCCAGTAGTTGGCAGGCGGTCTCCGAGCAGTACTTC; CDR3: CASSWQAVSEQYF; size: many; D: .; J: TRBJ2-7; V: TRBV19
DNA: TGTGCCAGCAGCTTGCCCCTGGAGACCCAGTACTTC; CDR3: CASSLPLETQYF; size: many; D: .; J: TRBJ2-5; V: TRBV5-4
DNA: TGCAGTGCTAGGCTAGCGGGAGGGCCTTTGGACGAGCAGTACTTC; CDR3: CSARLAGGPLDEQYF; size: many; D: TRBD2; J: TRBJ2-7; V: TRBV20-1
DNA: TGTGCCAGCAGCGTAGACTCAGGGAACAATCAGCCCCAGCATTTT; CDR3: CASSVDSGNNQPQHF; size: many; D: .; J: TRBJ1-5; V: TRBV9
DNA: TGTGCCATCAGTGAGACTGGGACAGGGGGGATAGAGACCCAGTACTTC; CDR3: CAISETGTGGIETQYF; size: .; D: TRBD1; J: TRBJ2-5; V: TRBV10-3
DNA: TGTGCCAGCAGTTCGACAGGGGTAGGGGGACAGCCCCAGCATTTT; CDR3: CASSSTGVGGQPQHF; size: many; D: TRBD1; J: TRBJ1-5; V: TRBV12-3/TRBV12-4
DNA: TGCAGTGCCCAGTCGGTGAATACGGGGACGGGAGATACGCAGTATTTT; CDR3: CSAQSVNTGTGDTQYF; size: few; D: .; J: TRBJ2-3; V: TRBV20-1
DNA: TGTGCCACCAGCACCGAGGAGGGAGCTTCCTACGAGCAGTACTTC; CDR3: CATSTEEGASYEQYF; size: many; D: .; J: TRBJ2-7; V: TRBV24-1
DNA: TGCGCCAGCGGTTCGGGGGGTCTCTACGAGCAGTACTTC; CDR3: CASGSGGLYEQYF; size: many; D: TRBD2; J: TRBJ2-7; V: TRBV10-2
DNA: TGTGCCACCAGTGACTTGGACAGGGATGGGGCAGATACGCAGTATTTT; CDR3: CATSDLDRDGADTQYF; size: many; D: TRBD1; J: TRBJ2-3; V: TRBV24-1
DNA: TGCAGCGTTGAAGAGGGCGGACCGCCCTGGGATGGGGCCAACGTCCTGACTTTC; CDR3: CSVEEGGPPWDGANVLTF; size: many; D: .; J: TRBJ2-6; V: TRBV29-1
DNA: TGCGCCAGCAGTGAGTATCGGGGGCTTACTGAAGCTTTCTTT; CDR3: CASSEYRGLTEAFF; size: many; D: .; J: TRBJ1-1; V: TRBV10-1
DNA: TGTGCCAGCAGCTTAGAGGTCGGGCTGGACTCCTACAATGAGCAGTTCTTC; CDR3: CASSLEVGLDSYNEQFF; size: many; D: .; J: TRBJ2-1; V: TRBV11-3
DNA: TGTGCCAGCAGCCCCCGACAGGATTACACAGATACGCAGTATTTT; CDR3: CASSPRQDYTDTQYF; size: many; D: .; J: TRBJ2-3; V: TRBV7-9
DNA: TGTGCCAGCTCAGCAAGTCGTGTCGGGACGACCACTGAAGCTTTCTTT; CDR3: CASSASRVGTTTEAFF; size: many; D: .; J: TRBJ1-1; V: TRBV28
DNA: TGCAGTGCTAGAGATAAGACTAGCGACCCCCTCAGTGAGCAGTTCTTC; CDR3: CSARDKTSDPLSEQFF; size: many; D: TRBD2; J: TRBJ2-1; V: TRBV20-1
DNA: TGCGCCAGCAGCCTACAGGGGGCGAACACAGATACGCAGTATTTT; CDR3: CASSLQGANTDTQYF; size: many; D: TRBD1; J: TRBJ2-3; V: TRBV5-1
DNA: TGTGCCAGCAGTGAGCCGGGACAGGGGCTCTATGAGCAGTTCTTC; CDR3: CASSEPGQGLYEQFF; size: many; D: TRBD1; J: TRBJ2-1; V: TRBV6-2/TRBV6-3
DNA: TGCAGTGCTAGGCCTAGCGACTACAATGAGCAGTTCTTC; CDR3: CSARPSDYNEQFF; size: many; D: .; J: TRBJ2-1; V: TRBV20-1
DNA: TGTGCCAGCAACTCGGGACTTGGAGAGACCCAGTACTTC; CDR3: CASNSGLGETQYF; size: many; D: .; J: TRBJ2-5; V: TRBV2
DNA: TGTGCCAGCAGCCCCCGGAAGGGGCTATGGGAGACCCAGTACTTC; CDR3: CASSPRKGLWETQYF; size: .; D: .; J: TRBJ2-5; V: TRBV13
DNA: TGTGCCAGCAGTGAATCCCTCGAGTCCAACACCGGGGAGCTGTTTTTT; CDR3: CASSESLESNTGELFF; size: .; D: .; J: TRBJ2-2; V: TRBV2
DNA: TGTGCCACCAGTGATCCCGCAGGGACCTACAATGAGCAGTTCTTC; CDR3: CATSDPAGTYNEQFF; size: many; D: .; J: TRBJ2-1; V: TRBV24-1
DNA: TGTGCCAGCAGCGTAACAGGGGGATACGAGCAGTACTTC; CDR3: CASSVTGGYEQYF; size: many; D: TRBD1; J: TRBJ2-7; V: TRBV7-2
DNA: TGCAGTGCTACACGGACAGGGGAAAGCTCCTACGAGCAGTACTTC; CDR3: CSATRTGESSYEQYF; size: many; D: TRBD1; J: TRBJ2-7; V: TRBV20-1
DNA: TGTGCCAGCAGCAGCAGCCTTGACGGGACCTCCGAGCAGTACTTC; CDR3: CASSSSLDGTSEQYF; size: many; D: .; J: TRBJ2-7; V: TRBV6-2/TRBV6-3
DNA: TGTGCCAGCAACCCGTCACAGCCTAATCAGCCCCAGCATTTT; CDR3: CASNPSQPNQPQHF; size: many; D: .; J: TRBJ1-5; V: TRBV6-1